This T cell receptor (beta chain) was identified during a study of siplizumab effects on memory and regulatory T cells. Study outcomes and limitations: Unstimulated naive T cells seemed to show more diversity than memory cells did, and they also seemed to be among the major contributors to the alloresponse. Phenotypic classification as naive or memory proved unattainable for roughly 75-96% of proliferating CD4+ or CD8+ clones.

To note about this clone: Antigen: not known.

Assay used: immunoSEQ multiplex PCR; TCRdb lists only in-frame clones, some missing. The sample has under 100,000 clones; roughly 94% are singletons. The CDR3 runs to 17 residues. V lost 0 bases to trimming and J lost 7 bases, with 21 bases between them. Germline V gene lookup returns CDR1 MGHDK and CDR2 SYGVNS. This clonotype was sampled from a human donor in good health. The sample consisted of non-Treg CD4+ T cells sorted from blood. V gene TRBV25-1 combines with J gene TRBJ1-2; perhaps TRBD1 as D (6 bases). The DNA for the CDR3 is TGTGCCAGCAGTGAATATAAAGTCTTGGACAGCTCCATTGGCTACACCTTC. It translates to CASSEYKVLDSSIGYTF.